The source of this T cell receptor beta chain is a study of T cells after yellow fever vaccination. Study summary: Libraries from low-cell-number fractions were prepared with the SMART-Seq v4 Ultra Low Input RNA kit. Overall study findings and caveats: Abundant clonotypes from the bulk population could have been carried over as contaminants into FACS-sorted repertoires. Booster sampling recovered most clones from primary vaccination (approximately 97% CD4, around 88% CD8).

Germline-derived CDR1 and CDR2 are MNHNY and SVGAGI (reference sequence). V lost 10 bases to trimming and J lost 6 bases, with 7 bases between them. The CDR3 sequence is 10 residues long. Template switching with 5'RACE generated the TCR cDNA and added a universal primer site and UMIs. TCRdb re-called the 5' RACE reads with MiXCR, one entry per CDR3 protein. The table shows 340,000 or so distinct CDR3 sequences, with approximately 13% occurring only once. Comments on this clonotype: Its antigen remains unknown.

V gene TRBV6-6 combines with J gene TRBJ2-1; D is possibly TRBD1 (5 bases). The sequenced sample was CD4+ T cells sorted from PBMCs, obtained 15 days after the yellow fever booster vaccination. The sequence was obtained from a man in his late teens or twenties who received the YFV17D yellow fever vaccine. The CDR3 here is CATRANEQFF. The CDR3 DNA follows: TGTGCCACCAGGGCCAATGAGCAGTTCTTC.